This record looks at one TCR beta chain sequence and its context. This record comes from a study of blood T cell repertoires in COVID-19. In the authors' workflow: The assay estimated nucleated cells by amplifying reference gene primers. Data came from immunoSEQ multiplex PCR; TCRdb stores just in-frame clones and leaves some out. V and J calls and clone size come straight from that table; D and trimming were deduced from the DNA. This repertoire shows around 28,000 clones, around 86% found once; its top ten account for under 30%. The CDR3 length is 14 residues. Germline V gene sequence: CDR1 KGHDR, CDR2 SFDVKD. Trimming removed 0 bases from V and 10 bases from J, with 12 bases in between.

The source of this sequence is a human donor in a cohort sampled during active COVID-19. The rearrangement uses TRBV24-1 and TRBJ2-1; D is perhaps TRBD1 (7 bases). The sequencing input was peripheral blood. CDR3 nucleotides: TGTGCCACCAGTGATTTGGGAGGGGGCCTCGAGCAGTTCTTC. It codes for CATSDLGGGLEQFF.